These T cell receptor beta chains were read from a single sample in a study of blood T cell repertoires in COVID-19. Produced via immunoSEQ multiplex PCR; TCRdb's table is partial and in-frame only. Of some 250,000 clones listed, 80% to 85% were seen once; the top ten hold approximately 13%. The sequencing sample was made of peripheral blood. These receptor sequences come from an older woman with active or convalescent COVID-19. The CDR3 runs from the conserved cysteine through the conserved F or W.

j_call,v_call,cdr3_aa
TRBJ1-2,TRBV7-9,CASSSSNYGYTF
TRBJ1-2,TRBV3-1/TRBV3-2,CASSQARAAVFGYTF
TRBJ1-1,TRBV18,CASSPTRQMNTEAFF
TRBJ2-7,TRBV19,CASSQPGQPYEQYF
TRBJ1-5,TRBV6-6,CASEPGTGEGQPQHF
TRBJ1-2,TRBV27,CASSLQSTTGAYGYTF
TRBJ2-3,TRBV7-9,CASSLAPPGGWATQYF
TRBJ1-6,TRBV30,CAWSVAGGWDNSPLHF
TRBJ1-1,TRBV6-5,CASRQGNTEAFF
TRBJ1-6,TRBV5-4,CASSLGEDSPLHF
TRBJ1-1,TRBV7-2,CASSLGRSNTEAFF
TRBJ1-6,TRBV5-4,CASSSTGNNSPLHF
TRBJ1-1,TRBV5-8,CASSLSPGITEAFF
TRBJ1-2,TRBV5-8,CASSLELGGYTF
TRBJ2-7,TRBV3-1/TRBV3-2,CASSRTRGYEQYF
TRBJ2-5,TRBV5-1,CASSLAGSGGQETQYF
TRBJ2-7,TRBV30,CAWSLPGRYEQYF
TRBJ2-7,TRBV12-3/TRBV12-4,CASSSGFGEQYF
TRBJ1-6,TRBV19,CASRGQGAYSPLHF
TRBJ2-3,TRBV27,CASSLSAYTDTQYF
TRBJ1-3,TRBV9,CASSATGDSGNTIYF
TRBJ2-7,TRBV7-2,CASSLSWDLTSYEQYF
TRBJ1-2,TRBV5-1,CASSLDRGGLGGYTF